This T cell receptor beta chain originates from a study of blood T cell repertoires in COVID-19. Study in general: Specimens from acute and convalescent COVID-19 originated in the United States, Italy and Spain.

Seattle patients were enrolled while actively infected and followed longitudinally. Germline assignment: CDR1 LNHDA and CDR2 SQIVND (reference sequence). This CDR3 spans 14 amino acids. The germline V and J ends were trimmed by 7 bases and 0 bases, with 10 bases remaining between them. Per the authors' pipeline: Nucleated cell number was recorded as an estimate derived from reference gene primer amplification. The table came from immunoSEQ multiplex PCR; TCRdb's copy has only in-frame clones and leaves some out. V and J calls and clone size are those listed in that table; D and trimming were worked out from the DNA. This table holds roughly 230,000 clones, around 84% found once.

The sample was peripheral blood. This rearrangement joins TRBV19 to TRBJ1-5, with D maybe TRBD1 (6 bases). This sequence was found in a woman older than 75 with COVID-19, enrolled during active disease. The CDR3 DNA reads TGTGCCAGTATGGGCAGGGGTAGCAATCAGCCCCAGCATTTT. Residues: CASMGRGSNQPQHF. The full variable domain, its missing parts supplied by reference TRBV19 and TRBJ1-5, is DGGITQSPKYLFRKEGQNVTLSCEQNLNHDAMYWYRQDPGQGLRLIYYSQIVNDFQKGDIAEGYSVSREKKESFPLTVTSAQKNPTAFYLCASMGRGSNQPQHFGDGTRLSIL.